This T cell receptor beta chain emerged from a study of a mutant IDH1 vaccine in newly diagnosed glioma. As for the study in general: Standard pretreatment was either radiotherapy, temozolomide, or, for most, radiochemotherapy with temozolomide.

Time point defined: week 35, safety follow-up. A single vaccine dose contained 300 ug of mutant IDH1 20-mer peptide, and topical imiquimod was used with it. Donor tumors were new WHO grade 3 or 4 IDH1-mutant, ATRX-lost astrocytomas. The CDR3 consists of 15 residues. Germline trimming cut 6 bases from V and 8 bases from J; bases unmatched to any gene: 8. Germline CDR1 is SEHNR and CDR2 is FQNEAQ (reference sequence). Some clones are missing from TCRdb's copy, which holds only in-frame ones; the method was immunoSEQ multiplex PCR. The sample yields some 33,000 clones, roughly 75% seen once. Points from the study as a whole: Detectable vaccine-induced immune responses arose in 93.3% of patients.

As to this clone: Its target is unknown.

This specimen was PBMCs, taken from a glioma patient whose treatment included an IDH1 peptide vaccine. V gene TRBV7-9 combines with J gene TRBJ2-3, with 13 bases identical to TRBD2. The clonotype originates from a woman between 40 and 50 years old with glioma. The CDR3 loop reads CASRGTSGGAGTQYF. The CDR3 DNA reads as TGTGCCAGCAGGGGAACTAGCGGGGGGGCGGGTACGCAGTATTTT.